This T cell receptor beta chain was sequenced during a study of cytomegalovirus exposure and HLA in healthy donors. Amplification used 60 Vbeta primers and 13 Jbeta primers. TCRdb's table, derived via immunoSEQ multiplex PCR, lists solely in-frame clones and lacks some. Here the sample spans roughly 160,000 clones, 80% being singletons. In its sample, this clone was seen a few times. CDR1 is SGHAT and CDR2 is FQNNGV in the germline V gene. The V segment lost 4 bases and the J segment 0 bases; nucleotides outside the gene matches: 3. There are 16 residues in the CDR3. The receptor was derived from a woman between 45 and 65 years old in good health and CMV-seronegative. V and J are TRBV11-2 and TRBJ1-5; 10 bases map to TRBD1. The source material was PBMCs. Here the CDR3 DNA reads TGTGCCAGCAGCTACGGGACAGGGGATAGCAATCAGCCCCAGCATTTT. Translation gives CASSYGTGDSNQPQHF.